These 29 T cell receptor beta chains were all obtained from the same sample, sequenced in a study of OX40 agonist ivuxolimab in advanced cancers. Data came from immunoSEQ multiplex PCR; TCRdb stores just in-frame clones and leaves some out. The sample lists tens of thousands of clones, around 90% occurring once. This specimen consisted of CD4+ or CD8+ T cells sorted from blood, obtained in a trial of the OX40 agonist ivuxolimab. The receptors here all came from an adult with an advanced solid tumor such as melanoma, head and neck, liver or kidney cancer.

In DNA, the CDR3 is TGTGCCAGCAGCTTAGTTCGGGGCACCTATGGCTACACCTTC. It specifies CASSLVRGTYGYTF. J is TRBJ1-2 and V is TRBV11-2, with D tentatively TRBD1 (5 bases). The CDR3 extends over 14 amino acids. The V gene lost 1 base and the J gene lost 4 bases, with 10 bases spanning the gap. Germline V lookup: CDR1 SGHAT, CDR2 FQNNGV. The full variable domain, in which reference TRBV11-2 and TRBJ1-2 provide the parts outside the CDR3, is EAGVAQSPRYKIIEKRQSVAFWCNPISGHATLYWYQQILGQGPKLLIQFQNNGVVDDSQLPKDRFSAERLKGVDSTLKIQPAKLEDSAVYLCASSLVRGTYGYTFGSGTRLTVV.

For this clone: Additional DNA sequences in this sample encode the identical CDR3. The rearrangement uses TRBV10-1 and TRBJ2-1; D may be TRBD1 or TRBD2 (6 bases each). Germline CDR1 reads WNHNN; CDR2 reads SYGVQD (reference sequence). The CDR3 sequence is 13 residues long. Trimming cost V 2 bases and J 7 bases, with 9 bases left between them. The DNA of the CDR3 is TGCGCCAGCAGTGAGACAGGGAGGAATGAGCAGTTCTTC. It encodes CASSETGRNEQFF.

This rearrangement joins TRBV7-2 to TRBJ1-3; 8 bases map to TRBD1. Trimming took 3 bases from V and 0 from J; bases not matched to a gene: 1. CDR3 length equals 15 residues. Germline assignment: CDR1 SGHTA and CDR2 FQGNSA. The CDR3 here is CASSFTGGSGNTIYF. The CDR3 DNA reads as TGTGCCAGCAGCTTTACAGGGGGCTCTGGAAACACCATATATTTT.

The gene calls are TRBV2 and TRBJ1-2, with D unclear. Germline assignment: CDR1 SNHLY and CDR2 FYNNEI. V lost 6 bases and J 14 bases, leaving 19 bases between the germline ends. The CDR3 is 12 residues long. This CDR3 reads CASSALREGSTF. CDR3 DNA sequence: TGTGCCAGCAGCGCACTGAGGGAGGGCTCTACCTTC.

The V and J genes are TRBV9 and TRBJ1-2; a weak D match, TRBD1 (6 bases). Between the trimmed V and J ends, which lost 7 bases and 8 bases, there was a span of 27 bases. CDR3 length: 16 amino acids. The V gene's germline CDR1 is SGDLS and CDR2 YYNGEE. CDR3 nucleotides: TGTGCCAGCTACGCGTTGGAGACAGGCGCTTGGGGGGGCTACACCTTC. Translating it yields CASYALETGAWGGYTF.

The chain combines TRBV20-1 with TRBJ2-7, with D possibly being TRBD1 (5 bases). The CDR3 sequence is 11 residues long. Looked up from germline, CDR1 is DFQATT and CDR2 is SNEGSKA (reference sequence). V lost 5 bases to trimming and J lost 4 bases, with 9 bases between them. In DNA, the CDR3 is TGCAGTGCTTCAGGGTTATACGAGCAGTACTTC. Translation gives CSASGLYEQYF.

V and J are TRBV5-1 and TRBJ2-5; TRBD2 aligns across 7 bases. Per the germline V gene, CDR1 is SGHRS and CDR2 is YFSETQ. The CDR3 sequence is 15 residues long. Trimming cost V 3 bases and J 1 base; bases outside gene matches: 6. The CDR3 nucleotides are TGCGCCAGCAGCTCCAGGGCTAGCGGCCAAGAGACCCAGTACTTC. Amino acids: CASSSRASGQETQYF.

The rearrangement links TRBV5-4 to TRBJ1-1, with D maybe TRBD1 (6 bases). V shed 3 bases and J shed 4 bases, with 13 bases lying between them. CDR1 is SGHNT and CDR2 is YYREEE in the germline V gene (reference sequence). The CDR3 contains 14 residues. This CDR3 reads CASSSGEESTEAFF. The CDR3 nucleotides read TGTGCCAGCAGCTCAGGGGAAGAGAGCACTGAAGCTTTCTTT.

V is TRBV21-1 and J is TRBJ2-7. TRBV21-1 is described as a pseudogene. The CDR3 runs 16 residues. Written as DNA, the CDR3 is TGTGCCAGCGTCGAAATTAGGGTGGGCAGACCCTACGAGCAGTACTTC. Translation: CASVEIRVGRPYEQYF.

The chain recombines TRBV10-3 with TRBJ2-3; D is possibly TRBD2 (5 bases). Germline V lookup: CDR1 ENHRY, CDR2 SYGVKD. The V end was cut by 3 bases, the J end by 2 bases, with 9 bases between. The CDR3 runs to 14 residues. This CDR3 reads CAISELGSTDTQYF. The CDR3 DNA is TGTGCCATCAGTGAACTAGGATCCACAGATACGCAGTATTTT.

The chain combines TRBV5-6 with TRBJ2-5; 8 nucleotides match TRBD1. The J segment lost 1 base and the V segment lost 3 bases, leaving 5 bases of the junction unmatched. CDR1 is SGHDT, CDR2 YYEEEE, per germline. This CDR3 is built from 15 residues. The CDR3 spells CASSWTGQGQETQYF. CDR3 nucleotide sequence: TGTGCCAGCAGCTGGACAGGGCAGGGCCAAGAGACCCAGTACTTC.

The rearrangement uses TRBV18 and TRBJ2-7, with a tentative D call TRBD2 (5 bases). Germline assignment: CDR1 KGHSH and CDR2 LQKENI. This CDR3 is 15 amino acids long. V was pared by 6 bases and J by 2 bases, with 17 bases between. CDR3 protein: CASSPAEGRAYEQYF. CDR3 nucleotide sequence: TGTGCCAGCTCCCCCGCTGAGGGTAGGGCCTACGAGCAGTACTTC.

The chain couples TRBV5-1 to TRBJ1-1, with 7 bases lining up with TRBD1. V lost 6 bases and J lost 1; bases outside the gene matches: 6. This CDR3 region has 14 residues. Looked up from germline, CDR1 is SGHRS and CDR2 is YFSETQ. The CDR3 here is CASKPGTANTEAFF. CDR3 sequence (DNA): TGCGCCAGCAAACCCGGGACAGCGAACACTGAAGCTTTCTTT.

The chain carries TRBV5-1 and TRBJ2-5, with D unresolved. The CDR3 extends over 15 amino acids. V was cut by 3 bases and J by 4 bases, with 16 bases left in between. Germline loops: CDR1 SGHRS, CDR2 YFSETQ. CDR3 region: CASSYGPTLGETQYF. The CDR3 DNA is TGCGCCAGCAGCTACGGTCCGACTCTGGGAGAGACCCAGTACTTC.

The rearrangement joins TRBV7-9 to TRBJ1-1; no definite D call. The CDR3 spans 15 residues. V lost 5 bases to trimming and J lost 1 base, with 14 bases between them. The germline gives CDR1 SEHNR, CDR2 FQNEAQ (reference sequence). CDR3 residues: CASSLDPGKNTEAFF. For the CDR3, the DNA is TGTGCCAGCAGCCTAGACCCGGGGAAGAACACTGAAGCTTTCTTT.

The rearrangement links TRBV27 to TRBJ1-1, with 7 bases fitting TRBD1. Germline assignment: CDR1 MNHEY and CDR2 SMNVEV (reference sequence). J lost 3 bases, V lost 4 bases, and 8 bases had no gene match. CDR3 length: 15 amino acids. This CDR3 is CASSSPTGQDTEAFF. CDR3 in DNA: TGTGCCAGCAGTTCGCCGACAGGGCAGGACACTGAAGCTTTCTTT.

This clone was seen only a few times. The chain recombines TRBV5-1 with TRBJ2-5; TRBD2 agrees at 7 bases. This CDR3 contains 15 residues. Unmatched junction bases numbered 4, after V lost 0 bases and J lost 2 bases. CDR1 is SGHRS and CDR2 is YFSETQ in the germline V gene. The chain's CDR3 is CASSLGVGGQETQYF. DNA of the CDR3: TGCGCCAGCAGCTTGGGAGTCGGGGGGCAAGAGACCCAGTACTTC.

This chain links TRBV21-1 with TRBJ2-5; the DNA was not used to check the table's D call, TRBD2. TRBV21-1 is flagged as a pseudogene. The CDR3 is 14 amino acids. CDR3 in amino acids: CASSARGGKEAQYF. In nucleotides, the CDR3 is TGTGCCAGCAGCGCGCGGGGGGGGAAAGAGGCCCAGTACTTC.

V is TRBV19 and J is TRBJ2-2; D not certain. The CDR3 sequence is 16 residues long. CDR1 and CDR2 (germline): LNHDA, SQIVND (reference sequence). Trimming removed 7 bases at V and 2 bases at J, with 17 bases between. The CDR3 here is CASTLHARSNTGELFF. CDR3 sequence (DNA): TGTGCCAGTACCCTACATGCGCGTTCCAACACCGGGGAGCTGTTTTTT. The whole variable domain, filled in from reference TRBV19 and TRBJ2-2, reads DGGITQSPKYLFRKEGQNVTLSCEQNLNHDAMYWYRQDPGQGLRLIYYSQIVNDFQKGDIAEGYSVSREKKESFPLTVTSAQKNPTAFYLCASTLHARSNTGELFFGEGSRLTVL.

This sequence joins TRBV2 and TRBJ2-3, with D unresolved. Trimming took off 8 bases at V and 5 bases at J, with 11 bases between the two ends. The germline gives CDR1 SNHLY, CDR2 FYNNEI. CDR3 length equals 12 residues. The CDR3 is CASSQTLDTQYF. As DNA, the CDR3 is TGTGCCAGCTCACAGACCTTAGATACGCAGTATTTT.

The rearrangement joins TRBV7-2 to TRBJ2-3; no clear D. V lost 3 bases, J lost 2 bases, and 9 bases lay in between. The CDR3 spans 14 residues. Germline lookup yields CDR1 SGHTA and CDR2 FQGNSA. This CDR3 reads CASSFPGITDTQYF. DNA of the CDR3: TGTGCCAGCAGCTTCCCAGGCATCACAGATACGCAGTATTTT.

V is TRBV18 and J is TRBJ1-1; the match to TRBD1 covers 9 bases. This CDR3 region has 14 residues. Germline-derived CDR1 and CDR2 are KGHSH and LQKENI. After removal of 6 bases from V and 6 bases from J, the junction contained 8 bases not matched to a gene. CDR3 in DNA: TGTGCCAGCTCCCAAGCGAGACAGGGGGCTGAAGCTTTCTTT. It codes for CASSQARQGAEAFF. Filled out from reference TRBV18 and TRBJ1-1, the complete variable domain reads NAGVMQNPRHLVRRRGQEARLRCSPMKGHSHVYWYRQLPEEGLKFMVYLQKENIIDESGMPKERFSAEFPKEGPSILRIQQVVRGDSAAYFCASSQARQGAEAFFGQGTRLTVV.

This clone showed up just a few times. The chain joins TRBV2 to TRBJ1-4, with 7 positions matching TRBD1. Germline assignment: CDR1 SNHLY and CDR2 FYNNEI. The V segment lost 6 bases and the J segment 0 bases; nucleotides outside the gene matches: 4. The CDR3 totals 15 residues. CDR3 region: CASRATGATNEKLFF. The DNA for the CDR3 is TGTGCCAGCAGGGCAACAGGGGCAACTAATGAAAAACTGTTTTTT. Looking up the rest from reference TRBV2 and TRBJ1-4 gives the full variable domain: EPEVTQTPSHQVTQMGQEVILRCVPISNHLYFYWYRQILGQKVEFLVSFYNNEISEKSEIFDDQFSVERPDGSNFTLKIRSTKLEDSAMYFCASRATGATNEKLFFGSGTQLSVL.

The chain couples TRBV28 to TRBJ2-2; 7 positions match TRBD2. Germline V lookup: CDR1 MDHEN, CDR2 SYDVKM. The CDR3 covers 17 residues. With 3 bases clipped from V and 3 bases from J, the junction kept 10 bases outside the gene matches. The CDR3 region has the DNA TGTGCCAGCAGTTTTTCACTGCGCGGGGGTTACACCGGGGAGCTGTTTTTT. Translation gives CASSFSLRGGYTGELFF.

CDR3 residues: CASVSYNEQFF. The CDR3 nucleotides are TGTGCCAGCGTTTCTTACAATGAGCAGTTCTTC. The chain uses TRBV6-1 and TRBJ2-1; D is ambiguous. The germline gives CDR1 MNHNS, CDR2 SASEGT. Trimming stripped 8 bases from V and 4 bases from J, with 6 bases between. The CDR3 has 11 amino acids.

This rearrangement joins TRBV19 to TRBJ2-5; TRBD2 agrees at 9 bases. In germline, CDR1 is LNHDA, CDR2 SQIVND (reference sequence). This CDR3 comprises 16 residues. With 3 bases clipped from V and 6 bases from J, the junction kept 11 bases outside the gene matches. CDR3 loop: CASSMSLAGGRKTQYF. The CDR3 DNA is TGTGCCAGTAGTATGAGCTTGGCGGGGGGGAGGAAGACCCAGTACTTC.

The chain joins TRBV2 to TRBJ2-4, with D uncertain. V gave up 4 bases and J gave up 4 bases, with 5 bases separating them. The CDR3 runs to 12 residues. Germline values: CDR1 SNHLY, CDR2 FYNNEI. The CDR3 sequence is CASSVQKNIQYF. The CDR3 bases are TGTGCCAGCAGTGTACAGAAAAACATTCAGTACTTC.

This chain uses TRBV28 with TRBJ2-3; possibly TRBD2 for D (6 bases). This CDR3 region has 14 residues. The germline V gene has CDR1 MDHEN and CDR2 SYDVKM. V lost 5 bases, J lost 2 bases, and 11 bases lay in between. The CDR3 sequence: CASSRGLYTDTQYF. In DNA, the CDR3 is TGTGCCAGCAGTAGGGGACTGTACACAGATACGCAGTATTTT.

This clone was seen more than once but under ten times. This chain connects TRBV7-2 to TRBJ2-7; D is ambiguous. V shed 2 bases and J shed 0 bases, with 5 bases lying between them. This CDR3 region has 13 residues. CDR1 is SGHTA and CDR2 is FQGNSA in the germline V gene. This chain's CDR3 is CASSLTASYEQYF. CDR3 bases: TGTGCCAGCAGCTTAACTGCCTCCTACGAGCAGTACTTC.